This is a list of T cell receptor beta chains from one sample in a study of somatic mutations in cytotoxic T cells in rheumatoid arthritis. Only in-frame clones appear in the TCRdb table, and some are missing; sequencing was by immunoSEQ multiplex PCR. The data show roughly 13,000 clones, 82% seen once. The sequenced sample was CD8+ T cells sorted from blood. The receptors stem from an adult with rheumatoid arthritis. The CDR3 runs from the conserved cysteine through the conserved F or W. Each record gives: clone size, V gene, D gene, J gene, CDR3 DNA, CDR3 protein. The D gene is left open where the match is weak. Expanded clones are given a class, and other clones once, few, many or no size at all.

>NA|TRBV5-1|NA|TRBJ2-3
TGCGCCAGCAGCTTGAAGGACACAGATACGCAGTATTTT
CASSLKDTDTQYF
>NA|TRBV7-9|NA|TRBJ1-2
TGTGCCAGCAGCAGCCTCCGACAGGAACTCGCCTATGGCTACACCTTC
CASSSLRQELAYGYTF
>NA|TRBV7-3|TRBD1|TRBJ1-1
TGTGCCAGCAGCTTAAGTCCAGGGGGCAGGACTGAAGCTTTCTTT
CASSLSPGGRTEAFF
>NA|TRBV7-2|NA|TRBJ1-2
TGTGCCAGCAGCTCAGTTGGCTCCGGCTGGGATGGCTACACCTTC
CASSSVGSGWDGYTF
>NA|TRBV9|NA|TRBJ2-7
TGTGCCAGCAGCCCGCAGGGCTACGAGCAGTACTTC
CASSPQGYEQYF
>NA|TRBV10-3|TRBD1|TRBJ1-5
TGTGCCATCAGCCAAGGGACAGCCCTTTATAGCAATCAGCCCCAGCATTTT
CAISQGTALYSNQPQHF
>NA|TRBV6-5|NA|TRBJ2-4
TGTGCCAGCAGTTTAAAGTGGGTGTTGGCCAAAAACATTCAGTACTTC
CASSLKWVLAKNIQYF
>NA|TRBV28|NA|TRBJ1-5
TGTGCCAGCACCCGGCCCGTAAAGGGGCAGCCCCAGCATTTT
CASTRPVKGQPQHF
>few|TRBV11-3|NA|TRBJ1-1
TGTGCCAGCAGCCAACAACCCGCTACAGAAAAAGCTTTCTTT
CASSQQPATEKAFF
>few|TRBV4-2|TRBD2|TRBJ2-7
TGTGCCAGCAGCCGACTCGCAGGACTAGCGGGGGTCTCATCCTACGAGCAGTACTTC
CASSRLAGLAGVSSYEQYF
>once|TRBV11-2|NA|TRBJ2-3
TGTGCCAGCAGCTTAGATGGCCCACATTCAGATACGCAGTATTTT
CASSLDGPHSDTQYF
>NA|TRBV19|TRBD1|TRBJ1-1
TGTGCCAGTAGGCCAATCACGGGGCAGGGGGTTACTGAAGCTTTCTTT
CASRPITGQGVTEAFF
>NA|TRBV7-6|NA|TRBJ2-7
TGTGCCAGCACCTTTACTCCGGGTGGCGAGCAGTACTTC
CASTFTPGGEQYF
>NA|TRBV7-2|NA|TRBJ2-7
TGTGCCAGCAGCTTAGACCTGCCCTACGAGCAGTACTTC
CASSLDLPYEQYF
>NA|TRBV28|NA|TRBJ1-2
TGTGCCAGCAGTACCTACCGACAGGTCAACTATGGCTACACCTTC
CASSTYRQVNYGYTF
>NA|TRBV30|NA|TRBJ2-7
TGTGCCTGGAGTTCCGGGACGGGGAACAACGAGCAGTACTTC
CAWSSGTGNNEQYF
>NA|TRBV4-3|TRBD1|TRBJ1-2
TGCGCCAGCAGCCAATCCCGGGACAGGAGATATGGCTACACCTTC
CASSQSRDRRYGYTF
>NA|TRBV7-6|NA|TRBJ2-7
TGTGCCAGCAGCTTAGTGGAGGACAGTTACGAGCAGTACTTC
CASSLVEDSYEQYF
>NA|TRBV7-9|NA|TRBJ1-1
TGTGCCAGCAGCTCTTCCACCAGGGCTAACACTGAAGCTTTCTTT
CASSSSTRANTEAFF
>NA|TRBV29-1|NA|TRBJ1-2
TGCAGCGTCCCAGGGATCTATGGCTACACCTTC
CSVPGIYGYTF
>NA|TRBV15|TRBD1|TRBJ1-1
TGTGCCACCAGCAAATGGACAGGGGGCACTGAAGCTTTCTTT
CATSKWTGGTEAFF
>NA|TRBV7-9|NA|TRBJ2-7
TGTGCCAGCAGCTTAGCGGGGCGGACCTACGAGCAGTACTTC
CASSLAGRTYEQYF
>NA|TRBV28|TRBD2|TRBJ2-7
TGTGCCAGCAGTTTCCTCCGGGGGGGTACATACGAGCAGTACTTC
CASSFLRGGTYEQYF
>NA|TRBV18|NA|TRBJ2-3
TGTGCCAGCTCACCATCTACAGATACGCAGTATTTT
CASSPSTDTQYF
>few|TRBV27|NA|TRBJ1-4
TGTGCCAGCAGGGGTTTGATGGATGAAAAACTGTTTTTT
CASRGLMDEKLFF
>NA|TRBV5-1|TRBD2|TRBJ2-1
TGCGCCAGCAGCTGGGGACTAGCGGGGCTGGCCTCCACCACTAACAATGAGCAGTTCTTC
CASSWGLAGLASTTNNEQFF
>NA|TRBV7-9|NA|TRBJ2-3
TGTGCCAGCAGCCGACCCCCCGGGCCGACAGATACGCAGTATTTT
CASSRPPGPTDTQYF
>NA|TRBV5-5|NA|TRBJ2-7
TGTGCCAGCAGCTTGGACAGGGTCTACGAGCAGTACTTC
CASSLDRVYEQYF
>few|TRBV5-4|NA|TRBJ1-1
TGTGCCAGCAGCGTTGCCCCAGGGGTTTGGAATACTGAAGCTTTCTTT
CASSVAPGVWNTEAFF
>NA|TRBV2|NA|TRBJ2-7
TGTGCCAGCAGCTTGCCCCGGGACCGAAGCTCCTACGAGCAGTACTTC
CASSLPRDRSSYEQYF
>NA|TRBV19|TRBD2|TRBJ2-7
TGTGCCAGTAGTGAGCGGGAGGTTTACGAGCAGTACTTC
CASSEREVYEQYF
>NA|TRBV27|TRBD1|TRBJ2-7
TGTGCCAGCAGTCCCAACCGGGACAGTATAAACGAGCAGTACTTC
CASSPNRDSINEQYF
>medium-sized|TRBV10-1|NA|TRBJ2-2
TGCGCCAGCAGTGTATCCAGCCCTGGCGGGGACACCGGGGAGCTGTTTTTT
CASSVSSPGGDTGELFF
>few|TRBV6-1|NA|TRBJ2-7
TGTGCCAGCAGTGAACTGAGCTCCTACGAGCAGTACTTC
CASSELSSYEQYF
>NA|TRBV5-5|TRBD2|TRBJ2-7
TGTGCCAGCAGCTTTAGCGGGAACCACGAGCAGTACTTC
CASSFSGNHEQYF